These 20 T cell receptor beta chains came from one sample sequenced in a study of response to subunit inactivated influenza vaccine. TCRdb re-called the RT-PCR reads with MiXCR, one entry per CDR3 protein. Found here are roughly 500,000 distinct CDR3 sequences, around 25% of them singletons; the top ten hold about 1.9%. Material: CD4+ T cells sorted from PBMCs, obtained roughly 5 days after vaccination. Receptors were obtained from a man aged 45-65 years who received an inactivated influenza vaccine.

V is TRBV6-2 or TRBV6-3 and J is TRBJ2-7, with a weak D call TRBD2 (5 bases). V dropped 4 bases and J dropped 8 bases, with 21 bases sitting between them. In germline, CDR1 is MNHEY, CDR2 SVGEGT. The CDR3 contains 15 residues. CDR3 residues: CASSSLGETATKQYF. Here the CDR3 DNA reads TGTGCCAGCAGTTCGCTCGGGGAAACGGCTACGAAGCAGTACTTC.

The chain joins TRBV2 to TRBJ2-5; D not certain. The CDR3 runs 11 residues. Germline V gene lookup returns CDR1 SNHLY and CDR2 FYNNEI. Trimming cost V 8 bases and J 0 bases, with 4 bases left between them. The DNA of the CDR3 is TGTGCCAGCCGGGACCAAGAGACCCAGTACTTC. Translation: CASRDQETQYF. The full variable domain, its missing parts supplied by reference TRBV2 and TRBJ2-5, is EPEVTQTPSHQVTQMGQEVILRCVPISNHLYFYWYRQILGQKVEFLVSFYNNEISEKSEIFDDQFSVERPDGSNFTLKIRSTKLEDSAMYFCASRDQETQYFGPGTRLLVL.

This clonotype was recorded many times. The chain joins TRBV5-6 to TRBJ2-7; unclear D gene. The CDR3 loop spans 13 amino acids. Looked up from germline, CDR1 is SGHDT and CDR2 is YYEEEE. Trimming took off 1 base at V and 3 bases at J, with 8 bases between the two ends. DNA for the CDR3: TGTGCCAGCAGCTTGTCCGGTTACTACGAGCAGTACTTC. Protein product: CASSLSGYYEQYF.

The chain is built from TRBV24-1 and TRBJ2-7, with D perhaps TRBD2 (6 bases). CDR3 length equals 14 residues. The V end lost 4 bases, the J end lost 1 base, and 10 bases lay between the germline ends. Germline V CDR1 and CDR2: KGHDR, SFDVKD. The CDR3 DNA sequence: TGTGCCACCAGTGAGGGAGGACCATCCTACGAGCAGTACTTC. Its translation: CATSEGGPSYEQYF.

The rearrangement uses TRBV29-1 and TRBJ2-1; 9 bases are shared with TRBD2. V lost 3 bases, J lost 2 bases, and 8 bases stayed unmatched. Germline V gene sequence: CDR1 SQVTM, CDR2 ANQGSEA. The CDR3 is 16 amino acids. The CDR3 protein is CSVEDSGGYTYNEQFF. CDR3 nucleotide sequence: TGCAGCGTTGAGGATAGCGGGGGCTATACCTACAATGAGCAGTTCTTC.

V is TRBV7-2 and J is TRBJ2-7, with D maybe TRBD2 (6 bases). Germline CDR1 is SGHTA and CDR2 is FQGNSA. The CDR3 is 14 residues long. Deletions cut 3 bases from V and 4 bases from J, with 13 bases between. CDR3 sequence: CASSFSLGGYEQYF. CDR3 DNA: TGTGCCAGCAGCTTTTCCCTTGGGGGGTACGAGCAGTACTTC.

J is TRBJ2-7 and V is TRBV11-2, with D perhaps matching TRBD2 (6 bases). This CDR3 contains 15 residues. The germline V and J ends were trimmed by 5 bases and 3 bases, with 17 bases remaining between them. In germline, CDR1 is SGHAT, CDR2 FQNNGV. CDR3 protein: CASSVSPTSSYEQYF. In nucleotides, the CDR3 is TGTGCCAGCAGCGTGTCCCCGACTAGTAGCTACGAGCAGTACTTC.

This clonotype was detected a few times. The J gene is TRBJ2-1, the V gene TRBV7-2, with 12 bases lining up with TRBD2. V shed 4 bases and J 8 bases; nucleotides not matched to a gene: 6. The CDR3 spans 15 residues. Germline V gene lookup returns CDR1 SGHTA and CDR2 FQGNSA. The CDR3 is CASSSRLAGVDEQFF. CDR3 coding DNA: TGTGCCAGCAGCTCTAGACTAGCGGGAGTTGATGAGCAGTTCTTC.

The chain employs TRBV14 and TRBJ2-5; 7 nucleotides line up with TRBD2. The CDR3 contains 15 residues. CDR1 is SGHDN and CDR2 is FVKESK in the germline V gene. With V trimmed by 4 bases and J by 2 bases, 7 bases remained unmatched. The CDR3 loop reads CASSRVLGGQETQYF. The DNA for the CDR3 is TGTGCCAGCAGCCGGGTTCTGGGGGGGCAAGAGACCCAGTACTTC.

In its sample, this clonotype was seen a few times. The chain links TRBV11-2 to TRBJ2-3; D not certain. The V end lost 3 bases, the J end lost 2 bases, and 9 bases lay between the germline ends. The V gene's germline CDR1 is SGHAT and CDR2 FQNNGV. This CDR3 comprises 14 residues. The CDR3 is CASSFRLHTDTQYF. The CDR3 DNA is TGTGCCAGCAGCTTTCGGCTACACACAGATACGCAGTATTTT.

This clonotype appeared a few times. This chain connects TRBV2 to TRBJ1-1; D might be TRBD1 (5 bases). Trimming shortened V by 3 bases and J by 4 bases, and 12 bases separated the two germline ends. Per germline, CDR1 SNHLY and CDR2 FYNNEI. The CDR3 has 14 residues. For the CDR3, the DNA is TGTGCCAGCAGTGATGTAGGGGTCGGCACTGAAGCTTTCTTT. Protein: CASSDVGVGTEAFF.

This clonotype has only a few counts. V usage is TRBV2 and J usage is TRBJ2-7; D gene uncertain. CDR1 and CDR2 from the germline V gene are SNHLY and FYNNEI. This CDR3 is 15 amino acids long. The V gene lost 1 base and the J gene lost 2 bases, with 12 bases spanning the gap. CDR3 nucleotides: TGTGCCAGCAGTGAAGTTCAGACTTACGCCTACGAGCAGTACTTC. Amino acids: CASSEVQTYAYEQYF.

This clonotype showed up just a few times. The rearrangement links TRBV12-3 or TRBV12-4 to TRBJ2-5; possibly TRBD1 or TRBD2 for D (5 bases each). The CDR3 consists of 12 residues. The V gene lost 1 base and the J gene lost 9 bases, with 9 bases spanning the gap. The CDR3 nucleotides read TGTGCCAGCAGTTTAGGGGGGAGCTCCCAGTACTTC. Residues: CASSLGGSSQYF.

The V and J genes are TRBV7-2 and TRBJ2-5; possible D gene TRBD2, 5 bases. The germline gives CDR1 SGHTA, CDR2 FQGNSA. The V end lost 7 bases, the J end lost 5 bases, and 20 bases lay between the germline ends. This CDR3 has 15 residues. CDR3 loop: CASTAEGLPRETQYF. The CDR3, as DNA: TGTGCCAGCACCGCAGAGGGCCTTCCAAGGGAGACCCAGTACTTC. The full variable domain, with the rest looked up from reference TRBV7-2 and TRBJ2-5, is GAGVSQSPSNKVTEKGKDVELRCDPISGHTALYWYRQSLGQGLEFLIYFQGNSAPDKSGLPSDRFSAERTGGSVSTLTIQRTQQEDSAVYLCASTAEGLPRETQYFGPGTRLLVL.

This clonotype occurred a few times. The chain uses TRBV20-1 and TRBJ2-7, with 7 bases matching TRBD1. The germline V gene has CDR1 DFQATT and CDR2 SNEGSKA (reference sequence). This CDR3 is built from 13 residues. The V segment lost 5 bases and the J segment 6 bases; nucleotides outside the gene matches: 10. In nucleotides, the CDR3 is TGCAGTGCTTCCCAGGACAGGAGCGGCGAGCAGTACTTC. Protein: CSASQDRSGEQYF.

This clonotype showed up just a few times. The chain is built from TRBV7-9 and TRBJ1-1, with no clear D. CDR1 is SEHNR, CDR2 FQNEAQ, per germline (reference sequence). The CDR3 is made up of 16 amino acids. The germline V and J ends were trimmed by 0 bases and 1 base, with 12 bases remaining between them. The CDR3 sequence: CASSLAFQAANTEAFF. CDR3 nucleotides: TGTGCCAGCAGCTTAGCATTTCAGGCAGCGAACACTGAAGCTTTCTTT.

This chain connects TRBV7-9 to TRBJ2-1; unclear D gene. V was cut by 1 base and J by 5 bases, with 6 bases left in between. Germline assignment: CDR1 SEHNR and CDR2 FQNEAQ (reference sequence). The CDR3 is made up of 13 amino acids. CDR3 loop: CASSLDSNNEQFF. In nucleotides, the CDR3 is TGTGCCAGCAGCTTAGATAGTAACAATGAGCAGTTCTTC.

The chain employs TRBV7-9 and TRBJ2-3; the D gene could be TRBD1 or TRBD2 (5 bases each). Germline assignment: CDR1 SEHNR and CDR2 FQNEAQ (reference sequence). The length of the CDR3 is 15 residues. V lost 3 bases, J lost 6 bases, and 16 bases lay in between. The CDR3 nucleotides read TGTGCCAGCAGCTTTCGACAGAGGGGTACTGATACGCAGTATTTT. Translation: CASSFRQRGTDTQYF.

This chain uses TRBV30 with TRBJ2-2, with D perhaps TRBD1 (6 bases). V lost 3 bases and J 0 bases, leaving 8 bases between the germline ends. Germline V gene sequence: CDR1 GTSNPN, CDR2 SVGIG (reference sequence). The CDR3 covers 14 residues. CDR3 amino acids: CAWSRGANTGELFF. The CDR3 DNA sequence: TGTGCCTGGAGCAGGGGCGCGAACACCGGGGAGCTGTTTTTT.

This clonotype turned up a few times. V usage is TRBV20-1 and J usage is TRBJ2-2; 9 nucleotides agree with TRBD2. J gave up 4 bases and V 3 bases, and 6 bases lay outside the gene matches. The CDR3 has 15 amino acids. Germline loops: CDR1 DFQATT, CDR2 SNEGSKA (reference sequence). The CDR3 DNA is TGCAGTGCTAGGAAGCGGGGGGCCGTCACCGGGGAGCTGTTTTTT. The encoded protein is CSARKRGAVTGELFF.